These 18 T cell receptor beta chains were sequenced from one sample in a study of Ad26.COV2.S vaccination and SARS-CoV-2 variants (dated by TCRdb to the early 2020s). Library preparation used the immunoSEQ multiplex PCR assay. TCRdb took this table from immuneACCESS and kept in-frame rearrangements with V and J called. Such tables lack part of the clones; where checked against another copy, unresolved V genes explain under half of the gap, and the rest is unexplained. The sample yields 100,000 or so clones; 80% were counted once. The ten largest account for approximately 15% of the sample. The time point label here, explained by the study, means: individuals recovered from natural SARS-CoV-2 infection. The sample consisted of peripheral blood, taken after recovery from COVID-19. The source of these receptors is a human donor who had recovered from COVID-19.

This chain connects TRBV3-1 (or the pseudogene TRBV3-2) to TRBJ1-2; D perhaps matches TRBD1 (5 bases). This CDR3 contains 14 residues. With 0 bases removed from V and 4 bases from J, the gap between germline ends came to 9 bases. CDR1 is LGHDT, CDR2 YNNKEL, per germline (reference sequence). CDR3: CASSQEGGAYGYTF. CDR3 in DNA: TGTGCCAGCAGCCAAGAGGGAGGGGCCTATGGCTACACCTTC.

The chain is built from TRBV5-1 and TRBJ2-5; D is unresolved. The V gene lost 8 bases and the J gene lost 3 bases, with 14 bases spanning the gap. The CDR3 spans 13 residues. Germline CDR1 is SGHRS and CDR2 is YFSETQ. CDR3 coding DNA: TGCGCCAGAATGAAGGACCCCGAAGAGACCCAGTACTTC. Amino acids: CARMKDPEETQYF.

This clone showed up just a few times. This sequence joins TRBV2 and TRBJ1-5; D uncertain. V was shortened by 3 bases and J by 2 bases, with 11 bases between the two germline ends. The CDR3 has 15 residues. Germline CDR1 and CDR2: SNHLY and FYNNEI. CDR3 bases: TGTGCCAGCAGTGAGCGCCCGGGCGGCAATCAGCCCCAGCATTTT. It yields the protein CASSERPGGNQPQHF.

A few counts support this clone. V is TRBV7-9 and J is TRBJ1-1, with D perhaps TRBD1 (6 bases). The CDR3 has 15 amino acids. CDR1 and CDR2 from the germline V gene are SEHNR and FQNEAQ (reference sequence). The ends were cut back, 1 base at V and 1 base at J, with 10 bases in the middle. This CDR3 reads CASSLGPGQNTEAFF. As DNA, the CDR3 is TGTGCCAGCAGCTTAGGCCCGGGACAGAACACTGAAGCTTTCTTT.

V is TRBV2 and J is TRBJ2-7; 9 bases agree with TRBD1. The CDR3 runs 15 residues. V shed 6 bases, J shed 7 bases, and the junction held 13 bases outside the gene matches. Per the germline V gene, CDR1 is SNHLY and CDR2 is FYNNEI. This chain's CDR3 is CASRGRTGVEEEQYF. The CDR3 DNA sequence: TGTGCCAGCAGGGGGCGGACAGGGGTTGAAGAGGAGCAGTACTTC.

The CDR3: CASSLRDRVTNTEAFF. The CDR3 nucleotides are TGCGCCAGCAGCCTCCGGGACAGGGTAACGAACACTGAAGCTTTCTTT. The chain joins TRBV5-1 to TRBJ1-1, with 9 positions matching TRBD1. Germline V gives CDR1 SGHRS, CDR2 YFSETQ. CDR3 length: 16 residues. Unmatched junction bases numbered 8, after V lost 4 bases and J lost 1 base.

The chain carries TRBV5-1 and TRBJ1-2; tentatively, D is TRBD1 (5 bases). Trimming removed 4 bases at V and 6 bases at J, with 19 bases between. This CDR3 is built from 15 residues. CDR1 and CDR2 (germline): SGHRS, YFSETQ. The CDR3 sequence: CASSPSIRGGDGYTF. The CDR3 nucleotides are TGCGCCAGCAGCCCCAGTATTAGGGGAGGGGATGGCTACACCTTC.

The chain links TRBV4-2 to TRBJ1-4, with TRBD1 matching 7 bases. This CDR3 has 16 amino acids. The V segment lost 0 bases and the J segment 4 bases; nucleotides outside the gene matches: 5. Germline V gene data show CDR1 as LGHNA and CDR2 as YNFKEQ. The CDR3 coding sequence is TGTGCCAGCAGCCAAGAAACGGCAGGGGGTAATGAAAAACTGTTTTTT. Amino acid sequence: CASSQETAGGNEKLFF.

For the CDR3, the DNA is TGTGCCAGCACCCGTTCAGGGCTAATTAACTATGGCTACACCTTC. Residues: CASTRSGLINYGYTF. The J gene is TRBJ1-2, the V gene TRBV11-2, with D perhaps matching TRBD1 (5 bases). The germline V and J ends were trimmed by 7 bases and 1 base, with 16 bases remaining between them. The V gene's germline CDR1 is SGHAT and CDR2 FQNNGV. The CDR3 length is 15 residues.

The gene calls are TRBV15 and TRBJ1-5; TRBD1 agrees at 9 bases. CDR1 is LNHNV and CDR2 is YYDKDF in the germline V gene (reference sequence). The CDR3 has 14 residues. V trimming: 5 bases; J trimming: 5 bases; junction bases outside the gene matches: 4. DNA for the CDR3: TGTGCCACCAGCGCGGACAGGGGCGATCAGCCCCAGCATTTT. Amino acids: CATSADRGDQPQHF.

The chain couples TRBV7-9 to TRBJ1-5; no firm D call. Germline-derived CDR1 and CDR2 are SEHNR and FQNEAQ (reference sequence). Trimming removed 4 bases from V and 6 bases from J, with 7 bases in between. The CDR3 spans 12 residues. DNA of the CDR3: TGTGCCAGCAGCTCCGACGTTCAGCCCCAGCATTTT. As protein: CASSSDVQPQHF.

This chain uses TRBV20-1 with TRBJ1-1; D not resolved. CDR1 is DFQATT and CDR2 is SNEGSKA in the germline V gene (reference sequence). The CDR3 contains 10 residues. The V end lost 5 bases, the J end lost 0 bases, and 1 base lay between the germline ends. The DNA for the CDR3 is TGCAGTGCTGTGAACACTGAAGCTTTCTTT. Protein: CSAVNTEAFF.

The V call is TRBV7-3, the J call TRBJ2-1; 7 bases are a match to TRBD1. This CDR3 contains 16 residues. From germline, CDR1 is SGHTA and CDR2 FQGTGA. V dropped 5 bases and J dropped 3; count of bases not matched to a gene: 10. The CDR3 region has the DNA TGTGCCAGCAGCGCCCCGGGACAGATTTTCTACAATGAGCAGTTCTTC. This encodes CASSAPGQIFYNEQFF.

The chain uses TRBV28 and TRBJ2-3; 10 bases match TRBD2. J was trimmed by 0 bases and V by 4 bases; bases with no gene match: 4. Germline CDR1 MDHEN, CDR2 SYDVKM. This CDR3 has 16 residues. CDR3 in amino acids: CASSSASGGSTDTQYF. CDR3 nucleotides: TGTGCCAGCAGTTCCGCTAGCGGGGGTAGCACAGATACGCAGTATTTT. Supplemented by reference TRBV28 and TRBJ2-3, the full variable domain reads DVKVTQSSRYLVKRTGEKVFLECVQDMDHENMFWYRQDPGLGLRLIYFSYDVKMKEKGDIPEGYSVSREKKERFSLILESASTNQTSMYLCASSSASGGSTDTQYFGPGTRLTVL.

The rearrangement joins TRBV2 to TRBJ2-2; perhaps D is TRBD1 or TRBD2 (6 bases each). Germline V gives CDR1 SNHLY, CDR2 FYNNEI. There are 15 residues in the CDR3. With 6 bases removed from V and 5 bases from J, the gap between germline ends came to 16 bases. The CDR3 sequence: CASSPLGGDTGELFF. CDR3 DNA: TGTGCCAGCAGCCCATTGGGGGGCGATACCGGGGAGCTGTTTTTT.

The chain joins TRBV27 to TRBJ2-7; TRBD2 aligns across 7 bases. This CDR3 has 19 residues. Unmatched junction bases numbered 22, after V lost 6 bases and J lost 2 bases. Germline lookup yields CDR1 MNHEY and CDR2 SMNVEV (reference sequence). The CDR3 loop is CASSPRTGLAAHFAYEQYF. CDR3 sequence (DNA): TGTGCCAGCAGCCCTCGAACGGGGCTAGCGGCCCACTTCGCCTACGAGCAGTACTTC.

The chain is built from TRBV5-6 and TRBJ1-6, with D possibly being TRBD1 (5 bases). CDR3 size: 15 residues. The V and J ends lost 2 bases and 3 bases respectively, with 9 bases between them. Germline V gene data show CDR1 as SGHDT and CDR2 as YYEEEE. The CDR3 DNA follows: TGTGCCAGCAGCTTTGACGGGGGCTATAATTCACCCCTCCACTTT. It encodes CASSFDGGYNSPLHF.

The chain combines TRBV5-1 with TRBJ2-1, with 8 bases aligning to TRBD2. The CDR3 is 15 amino acids. Losses at the gene ends were 1 base for V and 9 bases for J; bases not matched to a gene: 9. Germline assignment: CDR1 SGHRS and CDR2 YFSETQ. The CDR3 reads CASSLRIGGAGEQFF. The DNA for the CDR3 is TGCGCCAGCAGCTTGAGGATCGGGGGGGCCGGTGAGCAGTTCTTC.